In its sample, the clone carrying this T cell receptor (beta chain) was seen a few times. As yet, its antigen is unknown. This CDR3 has 17 amino acids. The V and J ends lost 1 base and 0 bases respectively, with 11 bases between them. Germline values: CDR1 SGHRS, CDR2 YFSETQ. The record originates from a study of blood T cells in healthy people across ages. Turning to the study itself: The template switching approach captured approximately one barcoded beta molecule for every two T cells.

The use of a sample-barcoded 5' primer and a J-beta primer mix characterized a second PCR of about 7 to 12 cycles. MiXCR, run by TCRdb on the 5' RACE reads, gives a single entry per CDR3 protein. Here the sample spans some 1,000,000 distinct CDR3 sequences, less than 25% being singletons. The study's findings and limits: Unsorted PBMC input precluded a conclusive naive versus antigen-experienced comparison.

Another study also made use of these data, one on T cells of mothers and their children. As that study records: Every mother produced more than 10 million TCR beta CDR3 reads, whereas every child provided several million. Thymic selection molds TCR recombination products alike in related and unrelated pairs.

The sample taken for sequencing was blood. This chain links TRBV5-1 with TRBJ2-6; D is uncertain. This clonotype originated in a girl aged 2 to 9 in good health. CDR3 in DNA: TGCGCCAGCAGCTTGTTCGGACGGTTCTCTGGGGCCAACGTCCTGACTTTC. It codes for CASSLFGRFSGANVLTF. The full variable domain, completed using reference TRBV5-1 and TRBJ2-6, is KAGVTQTPRYLIKTRGQQVTLSCSPISGHRSVSWYQQTPGQGLQFLFEYFSETQRNKGNFPGRFSGRQFSNSRSEMNVSTLELGDSALYLCASSLFGRFSGANVLTFGAGSRLTVL.